This T cell receptor beta chain comes out of a study of blood T cell repertoires in COVID-19. Study summary: From T cells, B-cell-depleted T cells, or PBMCs came the material, which was cDNA or gDNA.

This clone came up a few times. CDR1 is SGHVS, CDR2 FQNEAQ, per germline. This CDR3 is built from 16 residues. The ends lost 1 base at V and 6 bases at J; junction bases unmatched: 5. Methods used by the authors: The assay estimated nucleated cells by amplifying reference gene primers. Assay used: immunoSEQ multiplex PCR; TCRdb lists only in-frame clones, some missing. The DNA gave D and trimming, while V, J and clone size come from that table. Of under 500,000 clones in the sample, around nine tenths were seen once. This clonotype was obtained from a woman aged 30 to 39 with acute or convalescent COVID-19. Sequenced: peripheral blood. V and J are TRBV7-8 and TRBJ2-1, with 11 nucleotides matching TRBD1. The CDR3 DNA is TGTGCCAGCAGCTTAGGTCTGGGACAGGGGGGCAATGAGCAGTTCTTC. Its translation is CASSLGLGQGGNEQFF.